The sequence of this T cell receptor beta chain was determined in a study of blood T cell repertoires in COVID-19 (dated by TCRdb to about 2020). Regarding the research as a whole: Collaborator samples came from the United States, Italy and Spain and covered acute and convalescent phases of COVID-19. The prospective study material was composed of cDNA or gDNA derived from T cells, B-cell-depleted T cells, or PBMCs. The dataset comprised deeply sampled blood TCRbeta repertoires from subjects exposed to, actively infected with, or recovered from COVID-19. The repertoires were made available in a free public database intended to serve as a resource for research on the immune response to SARS-CoV-2. The samples were drawn from the first 160 participants of the ongoing ImmuneRACE study and from 1,254 subjects provided by 6 global collaborators. A de-identified subject ID, COVID-19 status, age in years and sex were almost always included in the sample metadata. Where available, HLA class I and class II types were taken from metadata supplied by the sample provider and were not determined by assay-based typing. What the research found in general, with its limitations: The amount of clinical and demographic metadata varied by source and participant and was provided uncurated.

One collaborating source in Seattle enrolled patients during active infection and followed them longitudinally through the course of disease. Whole blood was collected in K2EDTA tubes by collaborating institutions according to the institutions' own protocols. For TCRbeta analysis, collaborators shipped samples in one of three forms: frozen whole blood, isolated PBMCs, or DNA extracted from either of those sample types. TCRbeta CDR3 regions were amplified from genomic DNA by means of the immunoSEQ Assay, a bias-controlled multiplex PCR. In the paper's pipeline: The number of nucleated cells in each sample was estimated from the amplification of reference gene primers within the assay. To quantify the absolute abundance of each unique TCRbeta CDR3 rearrangement, sequence reads were collapsed and filtered. For each sample, productive Simpson clonality was calculated as the square root of Simpson's diversity index across productive rearrangements. TCRdb provides this immuneACCESS table in a form limited to in-frame rearrangements. Some clones are lacking; in checked studies, under half of them reflect an unresolved V gene, and why the rest are absent is not known. The V and J calls and the clone size are those of that table, but D and trimming were determined from the DNA. The sample table records some 110,000 clones; approximately 89% of these occur just once. The top ten clonotypes cover under 3.5% of the sample.

The germline V gene (reference sequence) gives CDR1 as SGHNT and CDR2 as YYREEE. The CDR3 has 20 amino acids, counting the end cysteine and phenylalanine. Of all the DNA, just the CDR3 is kept, 60 bases in frame from base 1. Relative to germline, V is missing 0 bases and J is missing 1 base, with 13 bases of the junction outside any gene match. As to this clone: Its binding antigen is unknown. No base quality information exists; no much larger clone differs at one position.

The sequence is built from TRBV5-4 and TRBJ2-3; TRBD2 agrees with 11 junctional bases. Input material: peripheral blood. This sequence originates from a woman older than 75 with COVID-19, enrolled during active disease. The DNA sequence is as follows: TGTGCCAGCAGCTTGGGCGTCGGTAGCGGGAGGGCCTACGGCACAGATACGCAGTATTTT. It is translated as CASSLGVGSGRAYGTDTQYF.